The 27 T cell receptor beta chains below were found in one sample sequenced in a study of post-analysis software for immune sequencing data. Unique molecular identifiers tagged the TCR beta cDNA libraries. MiXCR, applied by TCRdb to the PCR reads, yields one record per CDR3 protein. Of hundreds of thousands of distinct CDR3 sequences listed, approximately 45% are singletons. Antigens for these TCRs are unknown. Study-level points and caveats: Included in a set of five TRBV segments more frequent in patients than controls were TRBV5-6, TRBV5-1 and TRBV20-1.

The sample taken for sequencing was blood. These receptor sequences come from a girl aged 5-17 years with multiple sclerosis.

This sequence joins TRBV7-3 and TRBJ2-1, with 13 bases matching TRBD2. The CDR3 runs to 16 residues. CDR1 SGHTA and CDR2 FQGTGA come from the germline V gene. V lost 3 bases to trimming and J lost 6 bases; unmatched junction nucleotides: 5. CDR3 sequence (DNA): TGTGCCAGCAGCTTCCAACTAGCGGGAGGGCCCAATGAGCAGTTCTTC. Protein sequence: CASSFQLAGGPNEQFF.

The chain couples TRBV2 to TRBJ2-1; possibly TRBD1 for D (5 bases). V was cut by 4 bases and J by 3 bases, with 10 bases left in between. Germline values: CDR1 SNHLY, CDR2 FYNNEI. CDR3 length: 14 residues. Written as DNA, the CDR3 is TGTGCCAGCAGTGGAGTCAGGGACTACAATGAGCAGTTCTTC. Amino acids: CASSGVRDYNEQFF.

The chain uses TRBV10-3 and TRBJ2-7; 11 bases map to TRBD1. This CDR3 is built from 14 residues. Per germline, CDR1 ENHRY and CDR2 SYGVKD. The J segment lost 6 bases and the V segment lost 4 bases, leaving 5 bases of the junction unmatched. CDR3 residues: CAISGGQGVGEQYF. The CDR3 DNA reads TGTGCCATCAGTGGGGGACAGGGGGTAGGCGAGCAGTACTTC.

The rearrangement links TRBV6-5 to TRBJ2-7; 7 bases map to TRBD2. Germline lookup yields CDR1 MNHEY and CDR2 SVGAGI. With 4 bases clipped from V and 4 bases from J, the junction kept 13 bases outside the gene matches. The CDR3 covers 16 residues. The CDR3, as DNA: TGTGCCAGCAGTTCCAACCAAGGGACTAATTATTACGAGCAGTACTTC. Translation gives CASSSNQGTNYYEQYF.

V gene TRBV27 combines with J gene TRBJ2-7, with D unclear. The CDR3 runs to 15 residues. The V and J ends lost 8 bases and 0 bases respectively, with 17 bases between them. Germline V gives CDR1 MNHEY, CDR2 SMNVEV (reference sequence). CDR3 sequence reads: CASSESPSGSYEQYF. The CDR3 coding sequence is TGTGCCAGCTCCGAGTCACCCTCCGGCTCCTACGAGCAGTACTTC.

J is TRBJ2-3 and V is TRBV7-9, with 8 nucleotides matching TRBD2. Trimming took 1 base from V and 2 from J; bases not matched to a gene: 5. The CDR3 is 16 amino acids. CDR1 is SEHNR and CDR2 is FQNEAQ in the germline V gene (reference sequence). As DNA, the CDR3 is TGTGCCAGCAGCTTAGTGGGTAGCGGGATCACAGATACGCAGTATTTT. Its translation: CASSLVGSGITDTQYF.

About this clonotype: At one boundary the junction diverges from the germline segment, which might be a read error. This rearrangement joins TRBV7-7 to TRBJ2-5; D gene uncertain. Germline lookup yields CDR1 SSHAT and CDR2 FNYEAQ (reference sequence). The CDR3 is 15 amino acids. CDR3 residues: CASTRQSNNQETQYF. For the CDR3, the DNA is TGTGCTAGCACCCGACAAAGTAATAACCAAGAGACCCAGTACTTC.

A remark on this clonotype: The junction and the germline gene differ at one end; a read error may be behind it. The chain combines TRBV10-3 with TRBJ2-6; D might be TRBD1 (5 bases). This CDR3 is built from 17 residues. Looked up from germline, CDR1 is ENHRY and CDR2 is SYGVKD. CDR3 sequence (DNA): TGTGCCATCAGTGGGCCGACAGCTGATTCTGGGACCAACGTCCTGACTTTC. Translation gives CAISGPTADSGTNVLTF.

The CDR3 spells CSAIHRVDQPQHF. CDR3 sequence (DNA): TGCAGTGCAATTCACAGGGTGGATCAGCCCCAGCATTTT. V and J are TRBV20-1 and TRBJ1-5; a weak D match, TRBD1 (6 bases). Germline V gives CDR1 DFQATT, CDR2 SNEGSKA (reference sequence). CDR3 length: 13 residues. V dropped 6 bases and J dropped 5 bases, with 14 bases sitting between them.

This clonotype was seen a handful of times. This chain links TRBV12-3 or TRBV12-4 with TRBJ1-2; the D gene is possibly TRBD1 (5 bases). CDR3 size: 12 residues. V gave up 5 bases and J gave up 9 bases, with 13 bases separating them. The CDR3 nucleotides read TGTGCCAGCAGTCAGGGCGGGGGGAGCTACACCTTC. Translating it yields CASSQGGGSYTF.

V and J are TRBV12-3 or TRBV12-4 and TRBJ2-1, with 8 bases that match TRBD2. This CDR3 is 15 amino acids long. The J segment lost 7 bases and the V segment lost 6 bases, leaving 11 bases of the junction unmatched. CDR3 DNA sequence: TGTGCCAGCAGCCCGTCGGGGGGGATAGTGAATGAGCAGTTCTTC. It specifies CASSPSGGIVNEQFF.

The chain couples TRBV4-1 to TRBJ2-5; D is perhaps TRBD1 (6 bases). The last part of the DNA fits TRBJ2-7 better; the J call may be wrong. Germline V lookup: CDR1 MGHRA, CDR2 YSYEKL. CDR3 length equals 13 residues. The CDR3 sequence: CASSHDRTYEQYF. CDR3 coding DNA: TGCGCCAGCAGCCACGACAGGACCTACGAGCAGTACTTC.

This clonotype showed up just a few times. The V call is TRBV4-1, the J call TRBJ2-7, with TRBD2 identical over 9 bases. Per the germline V gene, CDR1 is MGHRA and CDR2 is YSYEKL. V dropped 0 bases and J dropped 5; count of bases not matched to a gene: 17. The CDR3 loop spans 19 amino acids. CDR3 sequence: CASSQDLVLLREGTHEQYF. The CDR3, as DNA: TGCGCCAGCAGCCAAGATCTAGTCCTATTGCGGGAGGGCACCCACGAGCAGTACTTC.

This chain uses TRBV5-5 with TRBJ2-5; D is perhaps TRBD1 (6 bases). V was clipped by 4 bases and J by 5 bases, with 15 bases between them. The CDR3 is 14 amino acids. Germline CDR1 SGHKS, CDR2 YYEKEE (reference sequence). This CDR3 is CASSLTWGQETQYF. The CDR3 DNA follows: TGTGCCAGCAGCCTCACATGGGGGCAGGAGACCCAGTACTTC. Filled out from reference TRBV5-5 and TRBJ2-5, the complete variable domain reads DAGVTQSPTHLIKTRGQQVTLRCSPISGHKSVSWYQQVLGQGPQFIFQYYEKEERGRGNFPDRFSARQFPNYSSELNVNALLLGDSALYLCASSLTWGQETQYFGPGTRLLVL.

The CDR3 DNA sequence: TGTGCCAGCGGATCTAGCGGGAGGAGTGGAGATGAGCAGTTCTTC. Its protein is CASGSSGRSGDEQFF. The chain uses TRBV28 and TRBJ2-1, with 11 bases lining up with TRBD2. CDR1 and CDR2 (germline): MDHEN, SYDVKM. CDR3 length: 15 amino acids. With 8 bases clipped from V and 8 bases from J, the junction kept 11 bases outside the gene matches.

The chain combines TRBV7-2 with TRBJ1-4; D not resolved. There are 16 residues in the CDR3. Germline CDR1 is SGHTA and CDR2 is FQGNSA. Trimming removed 0 bases from V and 2 bases from J, with 10 bases in between. In nucleotides, the CDR3 is TGTGCCAGCAGCTTAGCGCTGGGATTGACTAATGAAAAACTGTTTTTT. It is translated as CASSLALGLTNEKLFF. The complete variable domain, with remaining parts taken from reference TRBV7-2 and TRBJ1-4, reads GAGVSQSPSNKVTEKGKDVELRCDPISGHTALYWYRQSLGQGLEFLIYFQGNSAPDKSGLPSDRFSAERTGGSVSTLTIQRTQQEDSAVYLCASSLALGLTNEKLFFGSGTQLSVL.

The V and J genes are TRBV11-2 and TRBJ2-7; 11 bases are a match to TRBD1. Germline loops: CDR1 SGHAT, CDR2 FQNNGV. Trimming took 5 bases from V and 3 from J; bases not matched to a gene: 9. The CDR3 runs 16 residues. CDR3 residues: CASSPYPGQGVYEQYF. CDR3 nucleotide sequence: TGTGCCAGCAGCCCGTATCCGGGACAGGGGGTCTACGAGCAGTACTTC.

The chain joins TRBV4-2 to TRBJ2-3, with 7 bases fitting TRBD2. V dropped 6 bases and J dropped 1; count of bases not matched to a gene: 7. The V gene's germline CDR1 is LGHNA and CDR2 YNFKEQ. The CDR3 length is 15 residues. CDR3 DNA: TGTGCCAGCAGTCGCGGGAGTATGGGCACAGATACGCAGTATTTT. It specifies CASSRGSMGTDTQYF.

A word on this clonotype: Compared with germline, one end of the junction differs, possibly owing to a read error. V is TRBV20-1 and J is TRBJ2-5; perhaps TRBD1 as D (5 bases). The germline gives CDR1 DFQATT, CDR2 SNEGSKA (reference sequence). This CDR3 is built from 13 residues. CDR3 bases: TGCGGTGCTAGGGCAGGGTACCCAGAGACCCAGTACTTC. Translation: CGARAGYPETQYF.

This clonotype came up a few times. The chain links TRBV9 to TRBJ1-4; perhaps TRBD1 as D (5 bases). This CDR3 region has 13 residues. Trimming pared 0 bases from V and 12 bases from J, leaving 12 bases between. Germline CDR1 reads SGDLS; CDR2 reads YYNGEE. The CDR3 spells CASSVDRLGELFF. The CDR3 coding sequence is TGTGCCAGCAGCGTAGACAGGTTGGGAGAACTGTTTTTT.

The chain joins TRBV28 to TRBJ2-5; 9 bases map to TRBD1. The trim removed 4 bases at V and 0 bases at J, leaving 6 bases unmatched. The CDR3 contains 16 residues. Germline values: CDR1 MDHEN, CDR2 SYDVKM. The CDR3 reads CASSYLGQGYQETQYF. DNA of the CDR3: TGTGCCAGCAGTTACCTGGGACAGGGATACCAAGAGACCCAGTACTTC.

The CDR3 here is CASSEAASGDWYEQFF. In nucleotides, the CDR3 is TGTGCCAGCAGTGAAGCTGCGAGCGGGGACTGGTATGAGCAGTTCTTC. The chain links TRBV6-1 to TRBJ2-1; 7 bases line up with TRBD2. CDR3 length: 16 amino acids. V was pared by 0 bases and J by 8 bases, with 10 bases of the junction left unmatched. Germline loops: CDR1 MNHNS, CDR2 SASEGT.

The rearrangement joins TRBV20-1 to TRBJ2-5; tentative D call: TRBD2 (5 bases). The CDR3 loop spans 16 amino acids. Looked up from germline, CDR1 is DFQATT and CDR2 is SNEGSKA (reference sequence). Trimming took off 1 base at V and 11 bases at J, with 26 bases between the two ends. CDR3 loop: CSARAPPSGGLWEQYF. The CDR3 region has the DNA TGCAGTGCTAGAGCGCCTCCTTCCGGAGGATTGTGGGAGCAGTACTTC.

The gene calls are TRBV6-5 and TRBJ2-1; tentative D call: TRBD2 (6 bases). The CDR3 covers 15 residues. CDR1 and CDR2 from the germline V gene are MNHEY and SVGAGI. V dropped 4 bases and J dropped 7 bases, with 17 bases sitting between them. CDR3 in amino acids: CASSSRAGATNEQFF. The CDR3 coding sequence is TGTGCCAGCAGTTCTCGAGCGGGCGCTACGAATGAGCAGTTCTTC.

This clonotype showed up just a few times. The chain couples TRBV10-2 to TRBJ2-5, with D unresolved. Trimming removed 4 bases from V and 6 bases from J, with 15 bases in between. CDR1 WSHSY and CDR2 SAAADI come from the germline V gene. CDR3 length: 14 amino acids. The CDR3 spells CASSVSVSEKTQYF. The CDR3 region has the DNA TGCGCCAGCAGTGTTTCAGTATCCGAGAAGACCCAGTACTTC.

The J gene is TRBJ1-1, the V gene TRBV7-8; D may be TRBD1 (6 bases). Per germline, CDR1 SGHVS and CDR2 FQNEAQ. V shed 2 bases and J shed 7 bases, with 14 bases lying between them. The CDR3 totals 14 residues. CDR3 coding DNA: TGTGCCAGCAGCTTAACTCCCGTACAGGGTGAAGCTTTCTTT. This gives the protein CASSLTPVQGEAFF.

The rearrangement links TRBV6-2 or TRBV6-3 to TRBJ2-5; D is perhaps TRBD1 or TRBD2 (5 bases each). The assigned J gene may be wrong: the sequence end matches TRBJ2-7 better. In germline, CDR1 is MNHEY, CDR2 SVGEGT. The CDR3 contains 15 residues. The CDR3 region is CASRAAGTPAYEQYF. The CDR3 region has the DNA TGTGCCAGCAGAGCTGCAGGGACGCCCGCCTACGAGCAGTACTTC.